Listed below are T cell receptor beta chains from one sample, sequenced in a study of memory CD8 T cells in hepatitis C reinfection. Produced via immunoSEQ multiplex PCR; TCRdb's table is partial and in-frame only. The repertoire holds about 50,000 clones, with 89% as singletons. The sequencing input was naive CD8+ T cells sorted from blood. These TCRs come from a man aged 18 to 29 with hepatitis C virus infection. CDR3s include the opening cysteine and the closing phenylalanine or tryptophan. The D gene is left open where the match is weak. Clone size is given for some rows only: seen once, a few or many times, or a class if the clone is expanded.

size: .; J: TRBJ2-1; D: TRBD2; V: TRBV27; CDR3: CASTSGTRGSNEQFF; DNA: TGTGCCAGCACTTCCGGGACTAGGGGGTCCAATGAGCAGTTCTTC
size: once; J: TRBJ2-7; D: .; V: TRBV11-2; CDR3: CASSGDYYEQYF; DNA: TGTGCCAGCAGCGGCGACTACTACGAGCAGTACTTC
size: .; J: TRBJ2-3; D: TRBD2; V: TRBV5-6; CDR3: CASSSCHTSGNPDTQYF; DNA: TGTGCCAGCAGCTCCTGCCATACTAGCGGGAACCCAGATACGCAGTATTTT
size: few; J: TRBJ1-1; D: .; V: TRBV5-5; CDR3: CASSLWTANTEAFF; DNA: TGTGCCAGCAGCTTGTGGACAGCGAACACTGAAGCTTTCTTT
size: .; J: TRBJ2-1; D: TRBD2; V: TRBV7-9; CDR3: CASSLGLAGTEQFF; DNA: TGTGCCAGCAGCTTAGGACTAGCGGGAACTGAGCAGTTCTTC
size: once; J: TRBJ1-1; D: .; V: TRBV7-8; CDR3: CASSLKGAVNTEAFF; DNA: TGTGCCAGCAGCTTGAAAGGGGCTGTGAACACTGAAGCTTTCTTT
size: .; J: TRBJ2-7; D: .; V: TRBV28; CDR3: CASSFRLAGDEQYF; DNA: TGTGCCAGCAGTTTTCGGCTAGCTGGCGACGAGCAGTACTTC
size: .; J: TRBJ2-7; D: .; V: TRBV6-5; CDR3: CASTTGTYEQYF; DNA: TGTGCCAGCACGACAGGAACCTACGAGCAGTACTTC
size: .; J: TRBJ1-4; D: .; V: TRBV11-2; CDR3: CASSLLIGGGRNEKLFF; DNA: TGTGCCAGCAGCTTATTGATCGGAGGTGGTAGGAATGAAAAACTGTTTTTT
size: .; J: TRBJ2-2; D: .; V: TRBV7-8; CDR3: CASSLGLATGELFF; DNA: TGTGCCAGCAGCTTAGGCCTGGCGACTGGGGAGCTGTTTTTT
size: .; J: TRBJ2-7; D: .; V: TRBV7-9; CDR3: CASSSGHEQYF; DNA: TGTGCCAGCAGCTCAGGGCACGAGCAGTACTTC
size: .; J: TRBJ1-1; D: .; V: TRBV5-8; CDR3: CASSLDPVMNTEAFF; DNA: TGTGCCAGCAGCTTGGATCCAGTCATGAACACTGAAGCTTTCTTT
size: .; J: TRBJ2-1; D: .; V: TRBV6-5; CDR3: CASSPGGYNEQFF; DNA: TGTGCCAGCAGTCCCGGCGGGTACAATGAGCAGTTCTTC
size: .; J: TRBJ2-7; D: .; V: TRBV5-1; CDR3: CASSFRGKVEQYF; DNA: TGCGCCAGCAGCTTCCGCGGGAAAGTTGAGCAGTACTTC
size: .; J: TRBJ1-6; D: .; V: TRBV9; CDR3: CASSVAGNSPLHF; DNA: TGTGCCAGCAGCGTAGCGGGAAATTCACCCCTCCACTTT
size: .; J: TRBJ2-5; D: TRBD2; V: TRBV5-1; CDR3: CASSLGLAGEETQYF; DNA: TGCGCCAGCAGCTTGGGGCTAGCGGGGGAGGAGACCCAGTACTTC
size: .; J: TRBJ2-5; D: TRBD1; V: TRBV5-5; CDR3: CASSLVGTVKETQYF; DNA: TGTGCCAGCAGCTTGGTCGGGACAGTAAAAGAGACCCAGTACTTC
size: once; J: TRBJ1-5; D: TRBD1; V: TRBV19; CDR3: CATTGGNQPQHF; DNA: TGTGCCACCACAGGGGGCAATCAGCCCCAGCATTTT
size: .; J: TRBJ2-5; D: .; V: TRBV7-7; CDR3: CASSLQEGGLWETQYF; DNA: TGTGCCAGCAGCTTACAGGAGGGGGGGCTTTGGGAGACCCAGTACTTC
size: .; J: TRBJ2-1; D: TRBD2; V: TRBV7-9; CDR3: CASSFPSGSGDEQFF; DNA: TGTGCCAGCAGCTTTCCTAGCGGGAGCGGAGATGAGCAGTTCTTC
size: .; J: TRBJ2-5; D: .; V: TRBV27; CDR3: CASGFDNIQETQYF; DNA: TGTGCCAGCGGCTTTGACAACATACAAGAGACCCAGTACTTC
size: once; J: TRBJ2-7; D: .; V: TRBV21-1; CDR3: CASSLGSDSRAGAYEQYF; DNA: TGTGCCAGCAGTCTTGGTTCGGACTCGAGGGCGGGAGCCTACGAGCAGTACTTC
size: .; J: TRBJ2-2; D: .; V: TRBV6-5; CDR3: CASTGLTGELFF; DNA: TGTGCCAGCACAGGGCTCACCGGGGAGCTGTTTTTT
size: .; J: TRBJ1-1; D: TRBD1; V: TRBV5-1; CDR3: CASSPGTVYTEAFF; DNA: TGCGCCAGCAGCCCCGGGACAGTCTACACTGAAGCTTTCTTT
size: .; J: TRBJ2-3; D: .; V: TRBV10-3; CDR3: CAISESQMYSTDTQYF; DNA: TGTGCCATCAGTGAGTCGCAGATGTATAGCACAGATACGCAGTATTTT
size: .; J: TRBJ2-1; D: TRBD2; V: TRBV7-9; CDR3: CASSSPLSIAGNRNEQFF; DNA: TGTGCCAGCAGCTCGCCCCTCTCCATAGCGGGAAATAGAAATGAGCAGTTCTTC